A single sample gave rise to the 22 T cell receptor beta chains below, sequenced in a study of T cell responses to AZD1222 COVID-19 vaccine. Produced via immunoSEQ multiplex PCR; TCRdb's table is partial and in-frame only. Counted here are under 170,000 clones, roughly 90% occurring once; the ten biggest clones make up under 4%. The sample in question was peripheral blood, obtained 28 days after the second AZD1222 dose. The receptors were sampled from an adult who received the AZD1222 COVID-19 vaccine.

The rearrangement uses TRBV21-1 and TRBJ1-1; whether TRBD1, the table's D call, matches the DNA was not checked. TRBV21-1 is a pseudogene locus. This CDR3 spans 14 amino acids. The CDR3 nucleotides read TGTGCCAGCAGGTCCCTACCTGGGCCCACTGAAGCTTTCTTT. Its translation is CASRSLPGPTEAFF.

This clone is a singleton in its sample. The genes are TRBV7-9 and TRBJ2-1; possibly TRBD2 for D (6 bases). Germline V gene sequence: CDR1 SEHNR, CDR2 FQNEAQ (reference sequence). CDR3 length: 15 residues. V lost 2 bases and J 6 bases, leaving 14 bases between the germline ends. The CDR3 region is CASSLMGGAVNEQFF. In DNA, the CDR3 is TGTGCCAGCAGCTTAATGGGGGGAGCCGTCAATGAGCAGTTCTTC.

This chain connects TRBV6-5 to TRBJ1-1; D remains unclear. The V gene lost 2 bases and the J gene lost 4 bases, with 14 bases spanning the gap. Germline V CDR1 and CDR2: MNHEY, SVGAGI. The CDR3 contains 15 residues. CDR3 coding DNA: TGTGCCAGCAGTTACGGGCTTCTCGAGGGCACTGAAGCTTTCTTT. This codes for CASSYGLLEGTEAFF.

This clone was seen just once. The chain carries TRBV5-4 and TRBJ2-5; D might be TRBD1 (5 bases). The CDR3 consists of 13 residues. Germline CDR1 and CDR2: SGHNT and YYREEE (reference sequence). Trimming took off 4 bases at V and 4 bases at J, with 11 bases between the two ends. The CDR3 DNA is TGTGCCAGCAGCCTGGTAGGGGCAGAGACCCAGTACTTC. This gives the protein CASSLVGAETQYF. Complete variable domain (other parts from reference TRBV5-4 and TRBJ2-5): ETGVTQSPTHLIKTRGQQVTLRCSSQSGHNTVSWYQQALGQGPQFIFQYYREEENGRGNFPPRFSGLQFPNYSSELNVNALELDDSALYLCASSLVGAETQYFGPGTRLLVL.

The rearrangement links TRBV2 to TRBJ2-1, with D perhaps TRBD1 or TRBD2 (6 bases each). V was pared by 2 bases and J by 9 bases, with 11 bases between. This CDR3 comprises 13 residues. Germline V lookup: CDR1 SNHLY, CDR2 FYNNEI. CDR3 nucleotides: TGTGCCAGCAGTGAAACAGGGACTGGTGAGCAGTTCTTC. This gives the protein CASSETGTGEQFF.

This clone appeared once. The V and J genes are TRBV27 and TRBJ2-7; D is undetermined. The V end was cut by 2 bases, the J end by 2 bases, with 10 bases between. The germline CDR1 and CDR2 sequences are MNHEY and SMNVEV (reference sequence). The CDR3 covers 14 residues. Written as DNA, the CDR3 is TGTGCCAGCAGTTTAAGGCAGGACCCCTACGAGCAGTACTTC. Translation: CASSLRQDPYEQYF.

The CDR3 DNA follows: TGTGCCAGCAGTGATAACCGAAGAGATATCTCACCCCTCCACTTT. As protein: CASSDNRRDISPLHF. V is TRBV2 and J is TRBJ1-6; D call uncertain. The V end lost 3 bases, the J end lost 10 bases, and 16 bases lay between the germline ends. The CDR3 loop spans 15 amino acids. Looked up from germline, CDR1 is SNHLY and CDR2 is FYNNEI.

The chain carries TRBV5-1 and TRBJ1-2; TRBD1 matches 7 bases. Germline CDR1 reads SGHRS; CDR2 reads YFSETQ. Germline trimming cut 4 bases from V and 4 bases from J; bases unmatched to any gene: 10. The CDR3 is made up of 15 amino acids. This CDR3 is CASSPGQVHTYGYTF. CDR3 sequence (DNA): TGCGCCAGCAGCCCCGGACAGGTTCATACCTATGGCTACACCTTC.

This clone was recorded only once. The CDR3 reads CSARPGQGGYTF. The DNA for the CDR3 is TGCAGCGCCCGCCCCGGTCAGGGGGGCTACACCTTC. This chain connects TRBV29-1 to TRBJ1-2, with D possibly TRBD1 on 6 matching bases. Trimming took 7 bases from V and 8 from J, leaving 17 bases between them. Germline CDR1 and CDR2: SQVTM and ANQGSEA. The length of the CDR3 is 12 residues. The full variable domain, its missing parts supplied by reference TRBV29-1 and TRBJ1-2, is SAVISQKPSRDICQRGTSLTIQCQVDSQVTMMFWYRQQPGQSLTLIATANQGSEATYESGFVIDKFPISRPNLTFSTLTVSNMSPEDSSIYLCSARPGQGGYTFGSGTRLTVV.

The chain couples TRBV2 to TRBJ1-3, with 8 bases aligning to TRBD1. Per the germline V gene, CDR1 is SNHLY and CDR2 is FYNNEI. This CDR3 comprises 17 residues. V dropped 4 bases and J dropped 2; count of bases not matched to a gene: 10. Here the CDR3 DNA reads TGTGCCAGCAGTGCACAGGGGACAGGTCTGGCTGGAAACACCATATATTTT. This gives the protein CASSAQGTGLAGNTIYF.

This chain uses TRBV21-1 with TRBJ2-7; TRBD1, the table's D call, lacks a check against the DNA. TRBV21-1 is a pseudogene segment. This CDR3 is built from 12 residues. The CDR3: CASLGRVYEQYF. DNA of the CDR3: TGTGCCTCTTTGGGCAGGGTCTACGAGCAGTACTTC.

The chain is built from TRBV30 and TRBJ2-2, with 8 bases that match TRBD2. Germline assignment: CDR1 GTSNPN and CDR2 SVGIG (reference sequence). With V trimmed by 0 bases and J by 5 bases, 8 bases remained unmatched. This CDR3 comprises 16 residues. The CDR3 here is CAWSVGAGGTTGELFF. The CDR3 bases are TGTGCCTGGAGTGTAGGCGCGGGAGGAACGACCGGGGAGCTGTTTTTT.

This clone was recorded only once. The chain links TRBV7-6 to TRBJ1-5; D ambiguous. This CDR3 spans 15 amino acids. Trimming took 4 bases from V and 0 from J, leaving 10 bases between them. The V gene's germline CDR1 is SGHVS and CDR2 FNYEAQ. Written as DNA, the CDR3 is TGTGCCAGCAGCTCACATACGGGTAGCAATCAGCCCCAGCATTTT. It translates to CASSSHTGSNQPQHF.

The chain carries TRBV5-1 and TRBJ2-7; the D gene is possibly TRBD1 (6 bases). Per the germline V gene, CDR1 is SGHRS and CDR2 is YFSETQ. There are 16 residues in the CDR3. Trimming pared 3 bases from V and 2 bases from J, leaving 18 bases between. The DNA of the CDR3 is TGCGCCAGCAGCTCCAGGATCGGGACAATCGCCTACGAGCAGTACTTC. It specifies CASSSRIGTIAYEQYF.

The chain joins TRBV5-4 to TRBJ2-2; a weak D match, TRBD1 (5 bases). The CDR3 has 15 amino acids. V dropped 0 bases and J dropped 1 base, with 7 bases sitting between them. The germline V gene encodes CDR1 SGHNT and CDR2 YYREEE (reference sequence). The CDR3 nucleotides are TGTGCCAGCAGCTTGGTAGGGGTGAACACCGGGGAGCTGTTTTTT. Its translation is CASSLVGVNTGELFF.

CDR3 sequence reads: CASSIDGGQETSPLHF. The CDR3 nucleotides are TGTGCCAGTAGTATTGATGGAGGACAGGAGACTTCACCCCTCCACTTT. V is TRBV19 and J is TRBJ1-6; the match to TRBD1 covers 7 bases. CDR3 length: 16 residues. Germline CDR1 is LNHDA and CDR2 is SQIVND (reference sequence). V shed 3 bases and J 9 bases; nucleotides not matched to a gene: 11.

The gene calls are TRBV5-1 and TRBJ1-1; tentatively, D is TRBD1 (6 bases). The CDR3 totals 14 residues. The ends were cut back, 5 bases at V and 1 base at J, with 12 bases in the middle. Per germline, CDR1 SGHRS and CDR2 YFSETQ. The CDR3 coding sequence is TGCGCCAGCAGGGCGGCAGGGGCGAACACTGAAGCTTTCTTT. Protein product: CASRAAGANTEAFF.

V is TRBV6-1 and J is TRBJ2-4; 10 nucleotides agree with TRBD2. CDR1 is MNHNS, CDR2 SASEGT, per germline. The CDR3 is 18 residues long. Germline trimming cut 4 bases from V and 0 bases from J; bases unmatched to any gene: 9. The CDR3 loop reads CASSAASGSAIAKNIQYF. DNA for the CDR3: TGTGCCAGCAGTGCGGCTAGCGGGAGTGCCATAGCCAAAAACATTCAGTACTTC.

The chain combines TRBV30 with TRBJ1-2; D not resolved. This CDR3 region has 12 residues. The germline gives CDR1 GTSNPN, CDR2 SVGIG (reference sequence). Trimming shortened V by 2 bases and J by 8 bases, and 12 bases separated the two germline ends. CDR3 sequence reads: CAWSRQDGGYTF. CDR3 nucleotide sequence: TGTGCCTGGAGTCGACAAGATGGGGGCTACACCTTC.

The rearrangement uses TRBV7-9 and TRBJ2-7, with 7 bases fitting TRBD2. Germline CDR1 reads SEHNR; CDR2 reads FQNEAQ (reference sequence). With 1 base clipped from V and 2 bases from J, the junction kept 2 bases outside the gene matches. The CDR3 has 14 residues. The CDR3 protein is CASSLGGTTYEQYF. CDR3 in DNA: TGTGCCAGCAGCTTAGGTGGGACTACCTACGAGCAGTACTTC.

The sample holds a few counts of this clone. The V call is TRBV10-2, the J call TRBJ1-6; D gene ambiguous. This CDR3 spans 13 amino acids. Germline V gene lookup returns CDR1 WSHSY and CDR2 SAAADI. The ends were cut back, 3 bases at V and 7 bases at J, with 7 bases in the middle. The DNA of the CDR3 is TGCGCCAGCAGTGATACAGAGAATTCACCCCTCCACTTT. It is translated as CASSDTENSPLHF.

The gene calls are TRBV21-1 and TRBJ2-7. TRBV21-1 is a pseudogene locus. CDR3 length: 17 residues. The CDR3 loop reads CASTAKSGPRPCYEQYF. CDR3 coding DNA: TGTGCCAGCACCGCAAAGTCGGGACCGCGGCCCTGCTACGAGCAGTACTTC.